Shown below are 24 T cell receptor beta chains from a single sample sequenced in a study of T cell repertoires in cytomegalovirus infection. TCRdb re-called the reads with MiXCR, one entry per CDR3 protein. The sample contains under 600,000 distinct CDR3 sequences, 16% of which appear only once. The sequenced sample was CD8+ T cells from PBMCs. The receptors were sampled from a human donor in good health (CMV status not recorded). Some clones in this sample may be carry-over from other donors' samples.

This clonotype was counted only a few times. The J gene is TRBJ2-7, the V gene TRBV9; no clear D. The CDR3 consists of 14 residues. From germline, CDR1 is SGDLS and CDR2 YYNGEE. With 6 bases removed from V and 5 bases from J, the gap between germline ends came to 18 bases. CDR3 DNA: TGTGCCAGCAACGTTGGGGAAGTAAAAGACGAGCAGTACTTC. Its translation: CASNVGEVKDEQYF.

This clonotype occurred many times. V usage is TRBV28 and J usage is TRBJ2-4; 11 nucleotides align to TRBD2. CDR3 length: 21 residues. The ends lost 2 bases at V and 0 bases at J; junction bases unmatched: 15. Per germline, CDR1 MDHEN and CDR2 SYDVKM. CDR3 coding DNA: TGTGCCAGCAGTTTAGGCCCCACTAGCGGGAGTAGATCATTAGCCAAAAACATTCAGTACTTC. Residues: CASSLGPTSGSRSLAKNIQYF.

The table lists this clonotype with a few counts. The J gene is TRBJ1-1, the V gene TRBV20-1; D possibly corresponds to TRBD1 (6 bases). CDR3 size: 13 residues. Germline V gene sequence: CDR1 DFQATT, CDR2 SNEGSKA (reference sequence). Trimming removed 3 bases from V and 3 bases from J, with 11 bases in between. The CDR3 DNA is TGCAGTGCTAGGGAAAGGGGGGACACTGAAGCTTTCTTT. It specifies CSARERGDTEAFF.

This clonotype was seen a few times. The chain has TRBV2 and TRBJ2-7, with D perhaps matching TRBD1 (5 bases). CDR3 length equals 13 residues. V was shortened by 3 bases and J by 5 bases, with 11 bases between the two germline ends. Germline V CDR1 and CDR2: SNHLY, FYNNEI. The chain's CDR3 is CASSDQGRNEQYF. For the CDR3, the DNA is TGTGCCAGCAGTGACCAGGGTCGGAACGAGCAGTACTTC.

This clonotype was detected many times. V is TRBV12-3 or TRBV12-4 and J is TRBJ1-2, with a weak D call TRBD1 (6 bases). The CDR3 loop spans 14 amino acids. The germline V and J ends were trimmed by 7 bases and 4 bases, with 16 bases remaining between them. CDR3 nucleotide sequence: TGTGCCAGCACTCCCCGGGGGCTTGGCTATGGCTACACCTTC. It encodes CASTPRGLGYGYTF.

The chain employs TRBV7-6 and TRBJ2-3; possible D gene TRBD2, 5 bases. Deletions cut 3 bases from V and 6 bases from J, with 13 bases between. The CDR3 is 14 residues long. The germline CDR1 and CDR2 sequences are SGHVS and FNYEAQ. The CDR3 protein is CASSLWTPGDTQYF. For the CDR3, the DNA is TGTGCCAGCAGCTTGTGGACTCCCGGGGATACGCAGTATTTT.

The CDR3 nucleotides are TGTGCCAGTAGTACATTCAACTGGGACAGGGCTAACTATGGCTACACCTTC. Its translation: CASSTFNWDRANYGYTF. The chain is built from TRBV19 and TRBJ1-2, with TRBD1 identical over 9 bases. The CDR3 spans 17 residues. CDR1 LNHDA and CDR2 SQIVND come from the germline V gene (reference sequence). J lost 0 bases, V lost 4 bases, and 9 bases had no gene match. The entire variable domain, with the rest obtained from reference TRBV19 and TRBJ1-2, is as follows: DGGITQSPKYLFRKEGQNVTLSCEQNLNHDAMYWYRQDPGQGLRLIYYSQIVNDFQKGDIAEGYSVSREKKESFPLTVTSAQKNPTAFYLCASSTFNWDRANYGYTFGSGTRLTVV.

This clonotype was seen a handful of times. The chain has TRBV20-1 and TRBJ2-2, with 9 bases identical to TRBD2. The germline V gene has CDR1 DFQATT and CDR2 SNEGSKA (reference sequence). The J segment lost 5 bases and the V segment lost 0 bases, leaving 4 bases of the junction unmatched. This CDR3 has 15 residues. The CDR3 here is CSARDSGGGTGELFF. The CDR3 coding sequence is TGCAGTGCTAGAGATAGCGGGGGTGGGACCGGGGAGCTGTTTTTT.

This clonotype has ten or more counts. The rearrangement links TRBV12-3 or TRBV12-4 to TRBJ1-3; TRBD1 might be the D (5 bases). The CDR3 has 15 residues. Between the trimmed V and J ends, which lost 3 bases and 7 bases, there was a span of 16 bases. This CDR3 is CASSFISGAGNTIYF. CDR3 nucleotide sequence: TGTGCCAGCAGTTTTATCTCAGGAGCAGGGAACACCATATATTTT.

The rearrangement uses TRBV5-6 and TRBJ2-7; D call uncertain. In germline, CDR1 is SGHDT, CDR2 YYEEEE. Trimming stripped 4 bases from V and 5 bases from J, with 16 bases between. The CDR3 loop spans 14 amino acids. Written as DNA, the CDR3 is TGTGCCAGCAGCCCCAGACAAGCAGAGAACGAGCAGTACTTC. It encodes CASSPRQAENEQYF.

This clonotype was picked up one time. The conserved closing phenylalanine or tryptophan is absent in this CDR3, likely reflecting a read error. It is unclear where the CDR3 begins or ends on the DNA, so no DNA is shown, and the CDR3 is as TCRdb lists it. The chain combines TRBV11-3 with TRBJ2-1; TRBD2, the table's D call, lacks a check against the DNA. The germline V gene has CDR1 SGHNT and CDR2 YENEEA. The CDR3 region is 16 residues in length, termini included. Here the CDR3 reads CASSLGVAGSYNEQLL.

V is TRBV7-9 and J is TRBJ2-1, with unresolved D. The CDR3 has 15 residues. Trimming removed 4 bases at V and 0 bases at J, with 10 bases between. Germline assignment: CDR1 SEHNR and CDR2 FQNEAQ (reference sequence). The chain's CDR3 is CASSSPTSSYNEQFF. CDR3 DNA: TGTGCCAGCAGCTCCCCCACTTCCTCCTACAATGAGCAGTTCTTC.

There are a few counts of this clonotype. The chain couples TRBV20-1 to TRBJ1-5; the D is unclear. V dropped 2 bases and J dropped 2 bases, with 10 bases sitting between them. Germline-derived CDR1 and CDR2 are DFQATT and SNEGSKA (reference sequence). There are 14 residues in the CDR3. CDR3 loop: CSARYSKGNQPQHF. CDR3 sequence (DNA): TGCAGTGCTAGATATAGTAAGGGCAATCAGCCCCAGCATTTT.

This clonotype was seen repeatedly, ten times or more. The chain employs TRBV7-2 and TRBJ2-1; possible D gene TRBD2, 6 bases. The CDR3 contains 12 residues. Germline V gene data show CDR1 as SGHTA and CDR2 as FQGNSA. The V end was cut by 0 bases, the J end by 12 bases, with 9 bases between. The CDR3: CASSLAGGGQFF. CDR3 coding DNA: TGTGCCAGCAGCTTAGCGGGGGGAGGGCAGTTCTTC.

This clonotype was seen ten or more times. This chain joins TRBV15 and TRBJ2-1; 10 bases match TRBD1. Germline CDR1 LNHNV, CDR2 YYDKDF (reference sequence). CDR3 size: 15 residues. V was pared by 3 bases and J by 9 bases, with 8 bases of the junction left unmatched. CDR3 DNA: TGTGCCACCAGCAGGCGGACAGGGGGTTTAGGTGAGCAGTTCTTC. It codes for CATSRRTGGLGEQFF.

This clonotype was detected ten times or more. The chain is built from TRBV25-1 and TRBJ2-3, with 11 bases lining up with TRBD2. V lost 7 bases to trimming and J lost 14 bases; unmatched junction nucleotides: 23. The CDR3 totals 17 residues. In germline, CDR1 is MGHDK, CDR2 SYGVNS. Here the CDR3 DNA reads TGTGCCAGCACTGACGCCGGGACATTTGGGACTAGCGGAGATTTGTATTTT. It is translated as CASTDAGTFGTSGDLYF.

This clonotype has only a few counts. This chain uses TRBV4-2 with TRBJ2-3; perhaps TRBD2 as D (6 bases). In germline, CDR1 is LGHNA, CDR2 YNFKEQ. CDR3 size: 14 residues. Trimming shortened V by 5 bases and J by 0 bases, and 9 bases separated the two germline ends. The CDR3 region has the DNA TGTGCCAGCAGCAACGGGGGTAGCACAGATACGCAGTATTTT. Translated: CASSNGGSTDTQYF.

This clonotype was seen ten or more times. This chain joins TRBV7-9 and TRBJ2-1; D is undetermined. Trimming left V 1 base short and J 5 bases short, with 6 bases between. The CDR3 is made up of 13 amino acids. Germline lookup yields CDR1 SEHNR and CDR2 FQNEAQ (reference sequence). Here the CDR3 DNA reads TGTGCCAGCAGCTTAGTAAGCGACAATGAGCAGTTCTTC. The encoded protein is CASSLVSDNEQFF. Full variable domain (missing parts from reference TRBV7-9 and TRBJ2-1): DTGVSQNPRHKITKRGQNVTFRCDPISEHNRLYWYRQTLGQGPEFLTYFQNEAQLEKSRLLSDRFSAERPKGSFSTLEIQRTEQGDSAMYLCASSLVSDNEQFFGPGTRLTVL.

This clonotype was observed a handful of times. V is TRBV4-2 and J is TRBJ1-5; D remains unclear. This CDR3 spans 16 amino acids. Trimming left V 0 bases short and J 0 bases short, with 9 bases between. Germline lookup yields CDR1 LGHNA and CDR2 YNFKEQ. CDR3 residues: CASSQDHDFSNQPQHF. The CDR3 DNA follows: TGTGCCAGCAGCCAAGATCACGATTTTAGCAATCAGCCCCAGCATTTT.

This clonotype was counted a few times. The CDR3 spells CASSILPGAYEQYF. The CDR3 region has the DNA TGTGCCAGTAGTATATTGCCGGGAGCCTACGAGCAGTACTTC. The rearrangement uses TRBV19 and TRBJ2-7, with TRBD2 as a possible D gene (6 bases). The germline V and J ends were trimmed by 2 bases and 2 bases, with 10 bases remaining between them. Germline assignment: CDR1 LNHDA and CDR2 SQIVND (reference sequence). The CDR3 is 14 amino acids.

This clonotype was seen repeatedly, ten times or more. The chain carries TRBV12-3 or TRBV12-4 and TRBJ2-1; 11 nucleotides match TRBD2. CDR3 length equals 13 residues. J lost 10 bases, V lost 7 bases, and 6 bases had no gene match. The CDR3 here is CASKRLAGREQFF. CDR3 sequence (DNA): TGTGCCAGCAAACGACTAGCGGGAAGGGAGCAGTTCTTC.

Ten or more counts support this clonotype. The chain couples TRBV12-3 or TRBV12-4 to TRBJ1-2; D unresolved. The CDR3 length is 16 residues. V was trimmed by 5 bases and J by 6 bases, leaving 22 bases between them. CDR3 DNA sequence: TGTGCCAGCAGTCCAACCTTTGGCGGCGTGTTGCATGGCTACACCTTC. Its protein is CASSPTFGGVLHGYTF.

This clonotype was seen a handful of times. The gene calls are TRBV20-1 and TRBJ2-3; D not resolved. CDR1 and CDR2 (germline): DFQATT, SNEGSKA (reference sequence). V was trimmed by 1 base and J by 0 bases, leaving 17 bases between them. CDR3 length equals 17 residues. The DNA for the CDR3 is TGCAGTGCTAGAGGGTTAGAACAGTTCTCTAGCACAGATACGCAGTATTTT. It translates to CSARGLEQFSSTDTQYF.

This clonotype occurred many times. The chain recombines TRBV6-6 with TRBJ2-1; a weak D match, TRBD2 (6 bases). In germline, CDR1 is MNHNY, CDR2 SVGAGI (reference sequence). Deletions cut 6 bases from V and 10 bases from J, with 10 bases between. The CDR3 is 11 residues long. DNA of the CDR3: TGTGCCAGCAGCCGGGAGTGGGAGCAGTTCTTC. Its protein is CASSREWEQFF.